One sample yielded the 28 T cell receptor beta chains listed below, sequenced in a study of T cell changes during pregnancy in multiple sclerosis (dated by TCRdb to between 2018 and 2021). Libraries were made using the immunoSEQ multiplex PCR assay. TCRdb re-hosts the immuneACCESS table, in-frame sequences only. Its copies lack some clones; in the studies checked, an unresolved V gene accounts for under half of them, and the cause for the rest is not known. Recorded for this sample are about 40,000 clones; 90% of them occurred a single time. Approximately 0.41% of the sample is taken by the ten largest. Sequences were derived from CD4+ T cells from peripheral blood mononuclear cells, sampled in the third trimester of pregnancy. These receptors all stem from a female donor with multiple sclerosis, enrolled in a pregnancy study.

The chain is built from TRBV6-5 and TRBJ2-6; D gene unclear. Germline CDR1 reads MNHEY; CDR2 reads SVGAGI. Trimming pared 2 bases from V and 0 bases from J, leaving 5 bases between. The CDR3 sequence is 15 residues long. In DNA form, the CDR3 reads TGTGCCAGCAGTTACGCAGGCTCTGGGGCCAACGTCCTGACTTTC. It specifies CASSYAGSGANVLTF.

This chain uses TRBV11-2 with TRBJ1-2; 7 bases map to TRBD1. Trimming cost V 5 bases and J 2 bases; bases outside gene matches: 8. CDR3 length: 15 amino acids. Germline CDR1 and CDR2: SGHAT and FQNNGV. For the CDR3, the DNA is TGTGCCAGCAGCCGACAGGGAACGACCAACTATGGCTACACCTTC. Its protein is CASSRQGTTNYGYTF.

This CDR3 is CASSLRRKDEQFF. The CDR3 DNA reads TGTGCCAGCAGCTTGAGGAGGAAGGATGAGCAGTTCTTC. This sequence joins TRBV7-2 and TRBJ2-1; the D gene is possibly TRBD2 (5 bases). Germline CDR1 SGHTA, CDR2 FQGNSA. Trimming removed 3 bases at V and 8 bases at J, with 11 bases between. The CDR3 spans 13 residues.

The chain has TRBV7-8 and TRBJ2-1; 7 positions match TRBD2. The length of the CDR3 is 13 residues. V gave up 1 base and J gave up 8 bases; unmatched junction bases: 2. Germline V gene sequence: CDR1 SGHVS, CDR2 FQNEAQ. The CDR3 DNA reads TGTGCCAGCAGCTTAGGACTAGCCGATGAGCAGTTCTTC. Protein product: CASSLGLADEQFF.

This chain joins TRBV30 and TRBJ1-6, with D perhaps TRBD1 (5 bases). The CDR3 runs 15 residues. CDR1 is GTSNPN and CDR2 is SVGIG in the germline V gene (reference sequence). Trimming took 3 bases from V and 10 from J, leaving 19 bases between them. The CDR3 spells CAWSGGVSMGSPLHF. CDR3 coding DNA: TGTGCCTGGAGCGGGGGGGTGTCAATGGGATCACCCCTCCACTTT.

The genes are TRBV6-6 and TRBJ1-2, with 8 positions matching TRBD1. The CDR3 covers 15 residues. After removal of 6 bases from V and 5 bases from J, the junction contained 11 bases not matched to a gene. CDR1 MNHNY and CDR2 SVGAGI come from the germline V gene (reference sequence). CDR3 DNA sequence: TGTGCCAGCAGCCCCTTCGGGACAGGAGCATATGGCTACACCTTC. Amino acids: CASSPFGTGAYGYTF.

This chain joins TRBV6-6 and TRBJ1-3; D not certain. The CDR3 runs to 14 residues. Germline V CDR1 and CDR2: MNHNY, SVGAGI (reference sequence). V was clipped by 5 bases and J by 2 bases, with 10 bases between them. The CDR3 DNA sequence: TGTGCCAGCAGTCCCGGGAAGGCTGGAAACACCATATATTTT. It is translated as CASSPGKAGNTIYF.

This chain joins TRBV9 and TRBJ2-1; 11 bases match TRBD2. CDR3 length equals 17 residues. V shed 0 bases and J 4 bases; nucleotides not matched to a gene: 6. Germline CDR1 reads SGDLS; CDR2 reads YYNGEE. The CDR3 DNA follows: TGTGCCAGCAGCGTAGAAACGGGGACTAGCGGTTACAATGAGCAGTTCTTC. Its protein is CASSVETGTSGYNEQFF. Filled out from reference TRBV9 and TRBJ2-1, the complete variable domain reads DSGVTQTPKHLITATGQRVTLRCSPRSGDLSVYWYQQSLDQGLQFLIQYYNGEERAKGNILERFSAQQFPDLHSELNLSSLELGDSALYFCASSVETGTSGYNEQFFGPGTRLTVL.

The genes are TRBV7-6 and TRBJ2-5, with TRBD2 identical over 13 bases. The CDR3 contains 16 residues. The V segment lost 5 bases and the J segment 5 bases; nucleotides outside the gene matches: 8. The germline CDR1 and CDR2 sequences are SGHVS and FNYEAQ. CDR3 protein: CASSGQRTSGSETQYF. The DNA for the CDR3 is TGTGCCAGCAGCGGCCAGAGGACTAGCGGGAGTGAGACCCAGTACTTC.

The V gene is TRBV5-4, the J gene TRBJ2-7; possible D gene TRBD2, 7 bases. CDR1 is SGHNT and CDR2 is YYREEE in the germline V gene (reference sequence). The CDR3 is 14 amino acids. V was trimmed by 3 bases and J by 2 bases, leaving 12 bases between them. The CDR3 DNA follows: TGTGCCAGCAGCTCTCCGGGGGGCACCTACGAGCAGTACTTC. Protein: CASSSPGGTYEQYF.

The chain combines TRBV28 with TRBJ1-2, with D unclear. Germline CDR1 and CDR2: MDHEN and SYDVKM. V dropped 4 bases and J dropped 0 bases, with 6 bases sitting between them. The CDR3 is 13 amino acids. The CDR3 coding sequence is TGTGCCAGCAGTTCTTATTCTAACTATGGCTACACCTTC. Translation gives CASSSYSNYGYTF.

The chain combines TRBV13 with TRBJ1-2; D gene ambiguous. V was shortened by 3 bases and J by 5 bases, with 13 bases between the two germline ends. The CDR3 runs 14 residues. Germline CDR1 is PRHDT and CDR2 is FYEKMQ (reference sequence). CDR3 loop: CASSFGTDLYGYTF. The CDR3 nucleotides are TGTGCCAGCAGCTTCGGAACAGACCTTTATGGCTACACCTTC.

This rearrangement joins TRBV6-1 to TRBJ1-1; D is possibly TRBD1 (5 bases). Germline values: CDR1 MNHNS, CDR2 SASEGT. CDR3 length: 14 residues. Trimming shortened V by 5 bases and J by 0 bases, and 10 bases separated the two germline ends. CDR3 region: CASSRTDMNTEAFF. The CDR3 nucleotides read TGTGCCAGCAGTAGGACGGACATGAACACTGAAGCTTTCTTT.

This sequence joins TRBV18 and TRBJ1-4, with a weak D call TRBD1 (5 bases). CDR3 length: 14 residues. Germline V lookup: CDR1 KGHSH, CDR2 LQKENI. V was cut by 2 bases and J by 6 bases, with 10 bases left in between. The CDR3 DNA reads TGTGCCAGCTCACCAGATACAGGAGATGAAAAACTGTTTTTT. Translated, it gives CASSPDTGDEKLFF.

J is TRBJ2-7 and V is TRBV5-1; D may be TRBD2 (5 bases). This CDR3 comprises 13 residues. Germline CDR1 and CDR2: SGHRS and YFSETQ. The ends were cut back, 0 bases at V and 4 bases at J, with 8 bases in the middle. CDR3 sequence (DNA): TGCGCCAGCAGCTTGGGGGCGGGTTACGAGCAGTACTTC. Translating it yields CASSLGAGYEQYF.

CDR3 protein: CASTVTGWGEQYF. CDR3 DNA: TGTGCCAGCACCGTCACAGGGTGGGGCGAGCAGTACTTC. This chain links TRBV5-5 with TRBJ2-7, with D possibly TRBD1 on 6 matching bases. V was trimmed by 6 bases and J by 6 bases, leaving 16 bases between them. Per germline, CDR1 SGHKS and CDR2 YYEKEE (reference sequence). CDR3 size: 13 residues.

The chain couples TRBV10-3 to TRBJ2-1; perhaps TRBD1 as D (5 bases). The CDR3 spans 12 residues. The V gene lost 4 bases and the J gene lost 6 bases, with 7 bases spanning the gap. CDR1 is ENHRY, CDR2 SYGVKD, per germline. CDR3 sequence (DNA): TGTGCCATCAGTGGACAGATCAATGAGCAGTTCTTC. It translates to CAISGQINEQFF.

V and J are TRBV7-6 and TRBJ2-1; D is possibly TRBD2 (6 bases). Trimming took off 1 base at V and 4 bases at J, with 8 bases between the two ends. CDR1 is SGHVS and CDR2 is FNYEAQ in the germline V gene. The CDR3 contains 14 residues. The CDR3, as DNA: TGTGCCAGCAGCTTAGGCGGAGGGTACAATGAGCAGTTCTTC. Protein: CASSLGGGYNEQFF.

The J gene is TRBJ1-3, the V gene TRBV2, with D maybe TRBD1 (5 bases). This CDR3 comprises 14 residues. Trimming took off 6 bases at V and 1 base at J, with 10 bases between the two ends. Germline V gene sequence: CDR1 SNHLY, CDR2 FYNNEI. The CDR3 region is CASRGQPSGNTIYF. The DNA for the CDR3 is TGTGCCAGCAGAGGACAACCGTCTGGAAACACCATATATTTT.

The chain couples TRBV6-4 to TRBJ2-2; 12 nucleotides line up with TRBD2. V dropped 10 bases and J dropped 2; count of bases not matched to a gene: 5. Germline loops: CDR1 MRHNA, CDR2 SNTAGT. This CDR3 spans 15 amino acids. CDR3 region: CATKTSGRNTGELFF. CDR3 coding DNA: TGTGCCACCAAGACTAGCGGGAGAAACACCGGGGAGCTGTTTTTT.

The chain combines TRBV21-1 with TRBJ2-7; the D call of TRBD2 is as the table states it, not checked on the DNA. TRBV21-1 counts as a pseudogene. This CDR3 comprises 15 residues. For the CDR3, the DNA is TGTGCCAGCAGCAATTTCCGGGGACTAGCCTACGAGCAGTACTTC. Translated: CASSNFRGLAYEQYF.

The chain is built from TRBV11-2 and TRBJ1-2; D might be TRBD1 (6 bases). V lost 0 bases, J lost 5 bases, and 10 bases lay in between. The CDR3 is 14 residues long. CDR1 is SGHAT and CDR2 is FQNNGV in the germline V gene. The CDR3 protein is CASSLDGQGYGYTF. The CDR3 region has the DNA TGTGCCAGCAGCTTAGATGGTCAGGGGTATGGCTACACCTTC.

This rearrangement joins TRBV10-3 to TRBJ1-1; D not resolved. The CDR3 runs 14 residues. Germline CDR1 is ENHRY and CDR2 is SYGVKD. Trimming took 4 bases from V and 4 from J, leaving 13 bases between them. The CDR3 loop is CAISGGLQLTEAFF. The CDR3 DNA reads TGTGCCATCAGTGGAGGTCTTCAACTCACTGAAGCTTTCTTT.

This clone was detected a few times. The chain is built from TRBV4-2 and TRBJ2-7; D is perhaps TRBD2 (6 bases). The CDR3 sequence is 18 residues long. Germline-derived CDR1 and CDR2 are LGHNA and YNFKEQ. The V end lost 0 bases, the J end lost 0 bases, and 18 bases lay between the germline ends. In nucleotides, the CDR3 is TGTGCCAGCAGCCAAGAAGTCGGCGGGACTGCCCGCTCCTACGAGCAGTACTTC. This codes for CASSQEVGGTARSYEQYF.

The chain couples TRBV19 to TRBJ2-7; TRBD1 is a possible D gene (6 bases). The germline V and J ends were trimmed by 5 bases and 2 bases, with 22 bases remaining between them. The CDR3 is 17 residues long. CDR1 LNHDA and CDR2 SQIVND come from the germline V gene (reference sequence). The chain's CDR3 is CASSSSFGQSRTYEQYF. The CDR3 nucleotides are TGTGCCAGTAGTTCCTCATTCGGACAGAGCCGGACCTACGAGCAGTACTTC.

This sequence joins TRBV7-9 and TRBJ2-3, with TRBD1 identical over 10 bases. Germline V gene lookup returns CDR1 SEHNR and CDR2 FQNEAQ (reference sequence). This CDR3 has 15 residues. Trimming took 5 bases from V and 3 from J; bases not matched to a gene: 5. CDR3 sequence reads: CASSTGQGLTDTQYF. The CDR3 coding sequence is TGTGCCAGCAGCACGGGACAGGGGTTGACAGATACGCAGTATTTT.

This chain joins TRBV30 and TRBJ1-1, with D possibly TRBD1 on 5 matching bases. Deletions cut 5 bases from V and 1 base from J, with 11 bases between. Germline assignment: CDR1 GTSNPN and CDR2 SVGIG (reference sequence). The length of the CDR3 is 13 residues. The CDR3 DNA reads TGTGCCTGGGGGATACAGGCGAACACTGAAGCTTTCTTT. This translates into CAWGIQANTEAFF.

This chain joins TRBV5-6 and TRBJ2-3; 8 bases align to TRBD2. The CDR3 extends over 14 amino acids. Germline CDR1 SGHDT, CDR2 YYEEEE. Trimming removed 4 bases from V and 4 bases from J; junction bases left unmatched: 5. The CDR3 nucleotides are TGTGCCAGCAGCCCGCGGGAGGCGGCAGATACGCAGTATTTT. Translation: CASSPREAADTQYF.